The 10 T cell receptor beta chains presented below share a single source sample, sequenced in a study of shared clonotypes between healthy human individuals. TCRdb's copy holds only in-frame clones and misses some; the assay was immunoSEQ multiplex PCR. The sample lists some 2.1 million clones; about 95% were seen once. The material sequenced was naive CD4+ T cells sorted from blood. Regarding subset: CD45RA+ positively selected. The origin of the receptors is a man aged 18 to 30 in good health.

CDR3 sequence reads: CASAGGPPDTQYF. The CDR3 DNA sequence: TGTGCCAGCGCGGGGGGGCCTCCAGATACGCAGTATTTT. The V call is TRBV9, the J call TRBJ2-3; TRBD2 aligns across 9 bases. CDR1 is SGDLS, CDR2 YYNGEE, per germline. J was trimmed by 4 bases and V by 7 bases; bases with no gene match: 4. This CDR3 is built from 13 residues.

The V gene is TRBV11-2, the J gene TRBJ2-5, with 10 bases matching TRBD1. Judging by the DNA end, TRBJ2-7 fits better; the J call may be wrong. The CDR3 consists of 13 residues. The V gene's germline CDR1 is SGHAT and CDR2 FQNNGV. In nucleotides, the CDR3 is TGTGCCAGCAGCCGCGACAGGGGGCTCGAGCAGTACTTC. This encodes CASSRDRGLEQYF.

This clone was recorded once. The chain is built from TRBV5-1 and TRBJ2-7; 7 positions agree with TRBD2. The CDR3 has 14 residues. CDR1 is SGHRS and CDR2 is YFSETQ in the germline V gene. J gave up 5 bases and V 0 bases, and 5 bases lay outside the gene matches. The CDR3: CASSLGGSLDEQYF. The CDR3 DNA follows: TGCGCCAGCAGCTTGGGCGGGAGCCTCGACGAGCAGTACTTC.

V and J are TRBV19 and TRBJ1-1, with D possibly matching TRBD1 (5 bases). CDR3 length: 16 amino acids. The germline CDR1 and CDR2 sequences are LNHDA and SQIVND (reference sequence). V lost 7 bases and J lost 2, with 20 bases in between. The CDR3 sequence: CASKSVPRQRNTEAFF. The DNA of the CDR3 is TGTGCCAGTAAGAGCGTCCCACGACAGAGAAACACTGAAGCTTTCTTT.

The chain uses TRBV27 and TRBJ2-7; the D is unclear. The CDR3 runs to 17 residues. The V end was cut by 0 bases, the J end by 0 bases, with 15 bases between. The germline V gene has CDR1 MNHEY and CDR2 SMNVEV (reference sequence). CDR3 region: CASSLSLPGVLSYEQYF. For the CDR3, the DNA is TGTGCCAGCAGTTTATCGCTCCCTGGGGTACTCTCCTACGAGCAGTACTTC.

The chain uses TRBV5-1 and TRBJ2-7; maybe TRBD2 (5 bases). The ends were cut back, 0 bases at V and 5 bases at J, with 12 bases in the middle. The CDR3 is 14 amino acids. Germline assignment: CDR1 SGHRS and CDR2 YFSETQ. In nucleotides, the CDR3 is TGCGCCAGCAGCTTGGCTAGCCAACGGGACGAGCAGTACTTC. The encoded protein is CASSLASQRDEQYF. Variable domain in full (rest from reference TRBV5-1 and TRBJ2-7): KAGVTQTPRYLIKTRGQQVTLSCSPISGHRSVSWYQQTPGQGLQFLFEYFSETQRNKGNFPGRFSGRQFSNSRSEMNVSTLELGDSALYLCASSLASQRDEQYFGPGTRLTVT.

A note on this clone: One junction end disagrees with the germline gene, perhaps due to a read error. Other nucleotide sequences from this sample produce the same CDR3. The chain carries TRBV11-2 and TRBJ1-4; D is unclear. The germline V gene has CDR1 SGHAT and CDR2 FQNNGV. This CDR3 has 12 amino acids. CDR3 in DNA: TGTGCCAGCAGCTTTGGCCCCGAAAAACTGTTTTTC. Translated: CASSFGPEKLFF.

In regard to this clone: This may stem from a read error, because a much larger clone lies one nucleotide away. V is TRBV7-2 and J is TRBJ2-7; 10 nucleotides agree with TRBD2. Germline-derived CDR1 and CDR2 are SGHTA and FQGNSA. The CDR3 totals 14 residues. CDR3 amino acids: CASSLGLAGAEQHF. The CDR3 bases are TGTGCCAGCAGCTTAGGTCTAGCGGGAGCCGAGCAGCACTTC.

The chain carries TRBV7-3 and TRBJ2-5, with TRBD1 as a possible D gene (5 bases). V was shortened by 0 bases and J by 14 bases, with 7 bases between the two germline ends. Germline-derived CDR1 and CDR2 are SGHTA and FQGTGA. The CDR3 has 10 residues. CDR3 in amino acids: CASSLTGRYF. DNA for the CDR3: TGTGCCAGCAGCTTAACGGGGCGTTACTTC. Full variable domain (outside the CDR3, taken from reference TRBV7-3 and TRBJ2-5): GAGVSQTPSNKVTEKGKYVELRCDPISGHTALYWYRQSLGQGPEFLIYFQGTGAADDSGLPNDRFFAVRPEGSVSTLKIQRTERGDSAVYLCASSLTGRYFGPGTRLLVL.

On this clone: Other DNA sequences from this sample encode an identical CDR3 as well. The V and J genes are TRBV9 and TRBJ1-1; D is possibly TRBD1 (5 bases). V gave up 0 bases and J gave up 0 bases, with 9 bases separating them. The CDR3 is made up of 15 amino acids. CDR1 SGDLS and CDR2 YYNGEE come from the germline V gene. The CDR3 protein is CASSVVDRMNTEAFF. CDR3 sequence (DNA): TGTGCCAGCAGCGTAGTAGACAGAATGAACACTGAAGCTTTCTTT.